These 8 T cell receptor beta chains share one sample of origin, sequenced in a study of cytomegalovirus exposure and HLA in healthy donors. Amplification used 60 Vbeta primers and 13 Jbeta primers. Method: immunoSEQ multiplex PCR; TCRdb's copy keeps in-frame clones and lacks some. The sample contains about 130,000 clones, 75% of which appear only once. Sequenced: PBMCs. The source of these receptors is a man aged 30-40 years in good health and CMV-seronegative.

This chain connects TRBV7-3 to TRBJ2-5; perhaps TRBD2 as D (5 bases). Looked up from germline, CDR1 is SGHTA and CDR2 is FQGTGA. The CDR3 contains 13 residues. V was trimmed by 5 bases and J by 2 bases, leaving 9 bases between them. The CDR3, as DNA: TGTGCCAGCAGCCCTACTAGTCAAGAGACCCAGTACTTC. Protein product: CASSPTSQETQYF.

The chain carries TRBV27 and TRBJ2-1, with D tentatively TRBD1 (5 bases). With 1 base removed from V and 8 bases from J, the gap between germline ends came to 12 bases. There are 14 residues in the CDR3. Germline-derived CDR1 and CDR2 are MNHEY and SMNVEV (reference sequence). The CDR3 sequence: CASSLFAGLDEQFF. The CDR3 DNA is TGTGCCAGCAGTTTATTTGCAGGGTTGGATGAGCAGTTCTTC.

The chain combines TRBV5-6 with TRBJ1-3, with a possible D match to TRBD1 (6 bases). The CDR3 is 16 amino acids. Per the germline V gene, CDR1 is SGHDT and CDR2 is YYEEEE. V was clipped by 4 bases and J by 0 bases, with 14 bases between them. The CDR3 spells CASSQNRVPSGNTIYF. The CDR3 nucleotides read TGTGCCAGCAGCCAAAACAGGGTACCCTCTGGAAACACCATATATTTT.

This rearrangement joins TRBV2 to TRBJ2-5, with 7 bases that match TRBD2. Germline V gene sequence: CDR1 SNHLY, CDR2 FYNNEI. The CDR3 extends over 11 amino acids. V lost 8 bases and J lost 12; bases outside the gene matches: 9. CDR3 sequence: CASRQTGTKYF. The CDR3 nucleotides read TGTGCCAGCCGCCAAACCGGGACTAAGTACTTC. Drawing the rest from reference TRBV2 and TRBJ2-5, the complete variable domain is EPEVTQTPSHQVTQMGQEVILRCVPISNHLYFYWYRQILGQKVEFLVSFYNNEISEKSEIFDDQFSVERPDGSNFTLKIRSTKLEDSAMYFCASRQTGTKYFGPGTRLLVL.

Within the sample, this clone is medium-sized (0.01 to 0.1%). This chain connects TRBV6-5 to TRBJ2-7; a weak D match, TRBD1 (6 bases). The CDR3 runs to 14 residues. V lost 2 bases and J 3 bases, leaving 11 bases between the germline ends. Germline CDR1 reads MNHEY; CDR2 reads SVGAGI. In DNA, the CDR3 is TGTGCCAGCAGTTACGATCAGGGGATCTACGAGCAGTACTTC. Residues: CASSYDQGIYEQYF.

This clone showed up just once. This chain connects TRBV4-2 to TRBJ1-2; D gene ambiguous. V lost 0 bases and J lost 5, with 10 bases in between. The length of the CDR3 is 14 residues. In germline, CDR1 is LGHNA, CDR2 YNFKEQ. CDR3 residues: CASSQDAGVYGYTF. CDR3 DNA: TGTGCCAGCAGCCAAGATGCCGGGGTTTATGGCTACACCTTC.

The rearrangement joins TRBV19 to TRBJ2-1; 16 bases align to TRBD2. Per the germline V gene, CDR1 is LNHDA and CDR2 is SQIVND (reference sequence). The CDR3 is 16 residues long. Germline trimming cut 3 bases from V and 10 bases from J; bases unmatched to any gene: 6. Written as DNA, the CDR3 is TGTGCCAGTAGTATGGGGACTAGCGGGAGGGCCTTAGAGCAGTTCTTC. It is translated as CASSMGTSGRALEQFF.

Remarks on this clone: Compared with germline, one end of the junction differs, possibly owing to a read error. J is TRBJ1-5 and V is TRBV4-1, with unresolved D. Germline CDR1 and CDR2: MGHRA and YSYEKL. The CDR3 length is 15 residues. The CDR3 reads CASSPLYGPGDSLDF. CDR3 nucleotides: TGCGCCAGCAGCCCATTATACGGCCCCGGAGACTCCTTGGATTTT.